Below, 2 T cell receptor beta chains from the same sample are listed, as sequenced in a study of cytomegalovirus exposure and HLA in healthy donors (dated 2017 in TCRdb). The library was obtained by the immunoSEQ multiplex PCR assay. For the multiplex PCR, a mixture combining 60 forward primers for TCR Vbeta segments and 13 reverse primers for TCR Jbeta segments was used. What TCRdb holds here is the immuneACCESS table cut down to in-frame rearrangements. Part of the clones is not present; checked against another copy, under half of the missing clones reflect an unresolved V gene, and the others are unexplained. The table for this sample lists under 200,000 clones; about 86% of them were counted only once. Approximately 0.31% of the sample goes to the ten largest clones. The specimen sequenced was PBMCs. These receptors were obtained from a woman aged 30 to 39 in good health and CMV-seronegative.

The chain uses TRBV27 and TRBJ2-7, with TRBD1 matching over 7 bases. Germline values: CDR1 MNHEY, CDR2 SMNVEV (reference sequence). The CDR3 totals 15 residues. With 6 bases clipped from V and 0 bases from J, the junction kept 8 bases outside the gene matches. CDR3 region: CASRAWDSFSYEQYF. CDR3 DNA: TGTGCCAGCAGGGCCTGGGACAGCTTCTCCTACGAGCAGTACTTC.

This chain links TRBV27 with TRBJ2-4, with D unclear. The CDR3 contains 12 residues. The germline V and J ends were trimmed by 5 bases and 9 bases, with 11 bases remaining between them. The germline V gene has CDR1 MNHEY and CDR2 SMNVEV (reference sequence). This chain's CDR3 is CASSGRLGIQYF. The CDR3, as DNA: TGTGCCAGCAGTGGCAGGTTGGGCATTCAGTACTTC.